The rows below give T cell receptor beta chains drawn from one sample of a study of shared clonotypes between healthy human individuals. Measured with immunoSEQ multiplex PCR; TCRdb has only the in-frame clones, and not every one. The repertoire holds millions of clones, approximately 92% seen once, with under 0.15% in the top ten. Sequencing was performed on naive CD4+ T cells sorted from blood. The source of these receptors is a man between 18 and 29 years old in good health. Each CDR3 is given with its conserved first and last residue. The D gene is left open where the match is weak. Size is stated for part of the rows, as once, few or many counts, or as a class when the clone is expanded.

TRBJ2-5 . . TRBV19 TGTGCCAGTACCACCCTATCTGGGGGCCGAGAGACCCAGTACTTC CASTTLSGGRETQYF
TRBJ2-7 . . TRBV7-6 TGTGCCAGCAGCTTATCCCGTGGCCTAAAGGGCAAATCCTACGAGCAGTACTTC CASSLSRGLKGKSYEQYF
TRBJ1-5 . . TRBV7-2 TGTGCCAGCAGCTTTTTGGCGGCAGGGGTAATTCAGCCCCAGCATTTT CASSFLAAGVIQPQHF
TRBJ2-3 TRBD2 . TRBV6-5 TGTGCCAGCAGGGACCTCGTGGGGGGGGAAGATACGCAGTATTTT CASRDLVGGEDTQYF
TRBJ2-2 . once TRBV2 TGTGCCAGCGCACAGGACAGCACCGGGGAGCTGTTTTTT CASAQDSTGELFF
TRBJ2-3 . . TRBV10-1 TGCGCCAGCAGTGCCGGAGGGGTGGGCGATACGCAGTATTTT CASSAGGVGDTQYF
TRBJ2-1 TRBD1 . TRBV4-3 TGCGCCAGCAGCCAAGAAATCGGACAGGGAGCCAATGAGCAGTTCTTC CASSQEIGQGANEQFF
TRBJ1-2 TRBD1 . TRBV6-1 TGTGCCAGCAGGAGACAGGGCCTCTATGGCTACACCTTC CASRRQGLYGYTF
TRBJ2-1 TRBD2 . TRBV5-8 TGTGCCAGCAGCGAGCGGGACCTCTACAATGAGCAGTTCTTC CASSERDLYNEQFF
TRBJ2-3 TRBD2 . TRBV19 TGTGCCAGTAGGGCTTCCGGACTAGCGGGAGTCTCAGATACGCAGTATTTT CASRASGLAGVSDTQYF
TRBJ2-7 . . TRBV5-5 TGTGCCAGCAGCTTACAGGGCCCAACCTACGAGCAGTACTTC CASSLQGPTYEQYF
TRBJ2-7 TRBD2 . TRBV5-1 TGCGCCAGCAGCCCCAGACTAGCGGGGGGATCCTACGAGCAGTACTTC CASSPRLAGGSYEQYF
TRBJ1-4 TRBD1 . TRBV9 TGTGCCAGCAGCACAGGGGACAGGGGGAATGAAAAACTGTTTTTT CASSTGDRGNEKLFF
TRBJ2-5 TRBD2 . TRBV7-3 TGTGCCAGCAGCCAAGGCCGACTAGCGGGGGGCCACGAGACCCAGTACTTC CASSQGRLAGGHETQYF
TRBJ2-2 TRBD2 . TRBV2 TGTGCCAGCAAAGTCACGAGCGGGAGTATCGGGGAGCTGTTTTTT CASKVTSGSIGELFF
TRBJ2-7 TRBD1 . TRBV6-1 TGTGCCAGCAGACAGGGGGCGAGTTCCGAGCAGTACTTC CASRQGASSEQYF
TRBJ2-2 TRBD2 . TRBV2 TGTGCCAGCACTGTTAGCGGGGGCAAAACCGGGGAGCTGTTTTTT CASTVSGGKTGELFF
TRBJ2-5 TRBD2 . TRBV7-2 TGTGCCAGCAGCCGAGGACTAGCGGGGCAAGAGACCCAGTACTTC CASSRGLAGQETQYF
TRBJ2-5 . . TRBV4-1 TGCGCCAGCAGCCAGGGGGGTGTGGGAGAGACCCAGTACTTC CASSQGGVGETQYF
TRBJ2-7 . . TRBV6-6 TGTGCCAGCAGTCGGGACGGGGGAAGCTCCTACGAGCAGTACTTC CASSRDGGSSYEQYF
TRBJ2-1 . . TRBV14 TGTGCCAGCAGCCCTGCAGGGTCCCTGGGGGGTTACAATGAGCAGTTCTTC CASSPAGSLGGYNEQFF
TRBJ2-2 . . TRBV6-5 TGTGCCAGCAGTCGGGGGACCGGGGAGCTGTTTTTT CASSRGTGELFF
TRBJ1-5 . few TRBV6-6 TGTGCCAGCTCCCACAGGGAGGGCAATCAGCCCCAGCATTTT CASSHREGNQPQHF
TRBJ2-3 . . TRBV5-1 TGCGCCAGCAGCTTCGGCCGGAAAAGCACAGATACGCAGTATTTT CASSFGRKSTDTQYF
TRBJ2-3 TRBD1 . TRBV2 TGTGCCAGCAGTGGATCAGGGGGCCGCACAGATACGCAGTATTTT CASSGSGGRTDTQYF
TRBJ2-2 TRBD2 . TRBV9 TGTGCCAGCAGCGCCCCGGGACTAGCGGGAGGAATGGGTACCGGGGAGCTGTTTTTT CASSAPGLAGGMGTGELFF
TRBJ1-6 TRBD1 . TRBV4-3 TGCGCCAGCAGCCAAGACTCCCGGGACAGCAATTCACCCCTCCACTTT CASSQDSRDSNSPLHF
TRBJ2-2 TRBD1 . TRBV30 TGTGCCTGGAGCGAAGGGACAGCCGGGGAACTGTTTTTT CAWSEGTAGELFF
TRBJ2-7 TRBD2 . TRBV5-1 TGCGCCAGCAGCAGGACTAGCGGGTCCGCCAACGAGCAGTACTTC CASSRTSGSANEQYF
TRBJ2-1 . . TRBV6-1 TGTGCCAGCAGTGAAGTGAGGCAGTCCCCCTACAATGAGCAGTTCTTC CASSEVRQSPYNEQFF
TRBJ1-3 . . TRBV21-1 TGTGCCAGCAGCTACAGGGGGCGCGGAAACACCATATATTTT CASSYRGRGNTIYF
TRBJ2-3 . . TRBV29-1 TGCAGCGTCAGACAGACCACAGATACGCAGTATTTT CSVRQTTDTQYF
TRBJ2-7 TRBD1 . TRBV6-5 TGTGCCAGCAGTTACTCGACAGGGGGCCCCTACGAGCAGTACTTC CASSYSTGGPYEQYF
TRBJ2-7 . . TRBV6-5 TGTGCCAGCGGCCGTGGGACGGCCGAGCAGTACTTC CASGRGTAEQYF
TRBJ1-2 TRBD1 . TRBV29-1 TGCAGCGTTGAGAGGACAGGAGGTTTGACTAACTATGGCTACACCTTC CSVERTGGLTNYGYTF
TRBJ2-1 . . TRBV5-1 TGCGCCAGCAGCCCTTGGGGTCGATCCTACAATGAGCAGTTCTTC CASSPWGRSYNEQFF
TRBJ2-7 . . TRBV4-1 TGCGCCAGCAGCCCCACCTCCTACGAGCAGTACTTC CASSPTSYEQYF